These T cell receptor beta chains were read from a single sample in a study of T cell responses to AZD1222 COVID-19 vaccine. Libraries were prepared by immunoSEQ multiplex PCR; TCRdb keeps only in-frame clonotypes and omits some of them. Of about 170,000 clones listed, around 90% are singletons. The starting material was peripheral blood, obtained on day 0 of AZD1222 vaccination. These receptor sequences come from an adult in good health. The CDR3 runs from the conserved cysteine through the conserved F or W. Each record gives: V gene, J gene, CDR3 protein.

v_gene: TRBV15; j_gene: TRBJ1-2; CDR3aa: CATSMSGTGDFSNYGYTF
v_gene: TRBV5-4; j_gene: TRBJ2-5; CDR3aa: CASSLGDRGLETQYF
v_gene: TRBV6-5; j_gene: TRBJ2-7; CDR3aa: CASRRILLEAYEQYF
v_gene: TRBV6-1; j_gene: TRBJ1-5; CDR3aa: CASSEAEGVGNQPQHF
v_gene: TRBV18; j_gene: TRBJ1-3; CDR3aa: CASSRRTAGPNLSSGNTIYF
v_gene: TRBV30; j_gene: TRBJ1-6; CDR3aa: CAWSEGVVSYNSPLHF
v_gene: TRBV9; j_gene: TRBJ2-3; CDR3aa: CASSLDGAAVDTQYF
v_gene: TRBV5-1; j_gene: TRBJ1-2; CDR3aa: CASSLALGARGYGYTF
v_gene: TRBV4-1; j_gene: TRBJ1-2; CDR3aa: CASSQDSGPNYGYTF
v_gene: TRBV3-1/TRBV3-2; j_gene: TRBJ2-5; CDR3aa: CASSQAEQAGGQETQYF